A single T cell receptor beta chain is shown here with its context. The data stem from a study of blood T cell repertoires in COVID-19. About the study: PBMCs, B-cell-depleted T cells, or T cells provided the cDNA or gDNA that made up the material.

Authors' processing steps: Scientists estimated how many nucleated cells there were by amplifying reference gene primers. The data were produced by immunoSEQ multiplex PCR, yet TCRdb's version contains in-frame clones alone and is incomplete. V, J and clone size are those of that table, while D and trimming were read from the DNA. The sample consists of some 180,000 clones, around 82% of them appearing once. The CDR3 is 14 amino acids. The germline gives CDR1 MNHEY, CDR2 SVGAGI. V lost 6 bases, J lost 0 bases, and 9 bases lay in between. The source material was peripheral blood. This chain joins TRBV6-5 and TRBJ1-3; no reliable D call. This clonotype originated in a man in his 70s with active or convalescent COVID-19. The CDR3 loop reads CASRRESSGNTIYF. CDR3 sequence (DNA): TGTGCCAGCAGGAGGGAGAGCTCTGGAAACACCATATATTTT.